A selection of T cell receptor beta chains follows, all from one sample in a study of OX40 agonist ivuxolimab in advanced cancers. Sequenced by immunoSEQ multiplex PCR; TCRdb stores in-frame clones only, minus some. The table has tens of thousands of clones, approximately 81% seen once. The sequenced sample was CD4+ or CD8+ T cells sorted from blood, obtained in a trial of the OX40 agonist ivuxolimab. All receptors come from an adult with an advanced solid tumor such as melanoma, head and neck, liver or kidney cancer. CDR3s include the opening cysteine and the closing phenylalanine or tryptophan. A D gene is named only where the DNA matches it firmly. Only some rows state a clone size, as once, few, many or a class for expanded clones.

>TRBJ2-5|-|few|TRBV5-1
CASSLEQGGGTQYF
TGCGCCAGCAGCTTGGAACAGGGAGGTGGGACCCAGTACTTC
>TRBJ2-7|TRBD1|-|TRBV11-2
CASSSYRGYEQYF
TGTGCCAGCAGCTCATACAGGGGTTACGAGCAGTACTTC
>TRBJ2-2|-|-|TRBV7-2
CASSLWARENTGELFF
TGTGCCAGCAGCTTATGGGCGAGAGAAAACACCGGGGAGCTGTTTTTT
>TRBJ2-7|-|-|TRBV28
CASSPIAYEQYF
TGTGCCAGCAGCCCCATTGCGTACGAGCAGTACTTC
>TRBJ1-5|-|-|TRBV7-3
CASSLGGAGQPQHF
TGTGCCAGCAGCCTAGGGGGGGCGGGTCAGCCCCAGCATTTT
>TRBJ1-1|TRBD1|-|TRBV6-1
CASSASTGGETEAFF
TGTGCCAGCAGTGCTTCAACAGGGGGCGAGACTGAAGCTTTCTTT
>TRBJ2-2|-|once|TRBV5-4
CASSLVLGAGTGELFF
TGTGCCAGCAGCTTGGTACTGGGAGCGGGCACCGGGGAGCTGTTTTTT
>TRBJ1-1|-|-|TRBV11-2
CASSFQGGGMNTEAFF
TGTGCCAGCAGCTTTCAGGGTGGTGGTATGAACACTGAAGCTTTCTTT
>TRBJ2-3|-|-|TRBV19
CASSARRGTSTDTQYF
TGTGCCAGTAGTGCTAGGCGGGGAACTAGCACAGATACGCAGTATTTT
>TRBJ2-3|TRBD1|few|TRBV11-2
CASSLDNRGTDTQYF
TGTGCCAGCAGCTTAGATAACAGGGGGACTGATACGCAGTATTTT
>TRBJ2-1|-|-|TRBV25-1
CASSECPVCEQFF
TGTGCCAGCAGTGAATGCCCAGTTTGTGAGCAGTTCTTC
>TRBJ1-1|-|-|TRBV5-6
CASSWDRRGTEAFF
TGTGCCAGCAGCTGGGATAGGAGGGGGACTGAAGCTTTCTTT
>TRBJ2-3|-|-|TRBV7-2
CASSSPRAIPLATDTQYF
TGTGCCAGCAGCTCACCCAGGGCTATCCCCCTAGCCACAGATACGCAGTATTTT
>TRBJ2-3|TRBD2|-|TRBV15
CATASGRHSDTQYF
TGTGCCACCGCTAGCGGGAGACATTCAGATACGCAGTATTTT
>TRBJ2-1|TRBD2|-|TRBV12-5
CASGLVGTSVPNEQFF
TGTGCTAGTGGTTTGGTCGGGACTAGCGTCCCCAATGAGCAGTTCTTC
>TRBJ2-5|-|-|TRBV5-1
CASSPKGPQETQYF
TGCGCCAGCAGCCCTAAGGGACCACAGGAGACCCAGTACTTC
>TRBJ2-1|TRBD2|once|TRBV14
CASRIGLAGVNEQFF
TGTGCCAGCAGGATTGGACTAGCGGGAGTCAATGAGCAGTTCTTC
>TRBJ1-4|-|-|TRBV5-1
CASRGGSNEKLFF
TGCGCCAGCAGGGGAGGATCTAATGAAAAACTGTTTTTT
>TRBJ2-5|TRBD2|-|TRBV10-3
CAIRAGVAPQETQYF
TGTGCCATCAGAGCGGGAGTAGCTCCCCAAGAGACCCAGTACTTC
>TRBJ2-5|TRBD2|-|TRBV5-1
CASSWGLAGGEETQYF
TGCGCCAGCAGCTGGGGACTAGCGGGAGGTGAGGAGACCCAGTACTTC
>TRBJ2-3|-|-|TRBV27
CASRSPSSTDTQYF
TGTGCCAGCAGGAGTCCGTCTAGCACAGATACGCAGTATTTT
>TRBJ1-4|-|-|TRBV10-1
CASSEDRDNEKLFF
TGCGCCAGCAGTGAGGACAGAGACAATGAAAAACTGTTTTTT